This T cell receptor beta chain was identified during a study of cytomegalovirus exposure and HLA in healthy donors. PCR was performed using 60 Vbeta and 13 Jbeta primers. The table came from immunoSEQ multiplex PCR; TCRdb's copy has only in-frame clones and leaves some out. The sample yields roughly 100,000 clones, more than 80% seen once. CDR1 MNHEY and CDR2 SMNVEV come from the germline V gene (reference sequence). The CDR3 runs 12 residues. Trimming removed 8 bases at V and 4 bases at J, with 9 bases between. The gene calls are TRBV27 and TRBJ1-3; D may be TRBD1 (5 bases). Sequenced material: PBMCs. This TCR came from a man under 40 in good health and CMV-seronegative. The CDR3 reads CASQGSGNTIYF. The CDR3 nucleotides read TGTGCCAGCCAGGGCTCGGGAAACACCATATATTTT.